This TCR beta chain was captured by sequencing in a study of blood T cell repertoires in COVID-19. Study as a whole: Sources were T cells, B-cell-depleted T cells, or PBMCs; the material itself was cDNA or gDNA.

Germline trimming cut 5 bases from V and 1 base from J; bases unmatched to any gene: 5. CDR3 length equals 16 residues. CDR1 and CDR2 from the germline V gene are SQVTM and ANQGSEA. The method was immunoSEQ multiplex PCR; TCRdb's version includes in-frame clones alone and lacks a portion of them. The sample lists nearly 350,000 clones; 87% were seen once. Sequencing was carried out using peripheral blood. This clonotype was sampled from a woman aged 45-65 years with COVID-19, enrolled during active disease. The rearrangement joins TRBV29-1 to TRBJ2-2; TRBD2 agrees at 12 bases. CDR3 nucleotide sequence: TGCAGCGTTCCCACGGGACTAGCGGGGAACACCGGGGAGCTGTTTTTT. Translated, it gives CSVPTGLAGNTGELFF.